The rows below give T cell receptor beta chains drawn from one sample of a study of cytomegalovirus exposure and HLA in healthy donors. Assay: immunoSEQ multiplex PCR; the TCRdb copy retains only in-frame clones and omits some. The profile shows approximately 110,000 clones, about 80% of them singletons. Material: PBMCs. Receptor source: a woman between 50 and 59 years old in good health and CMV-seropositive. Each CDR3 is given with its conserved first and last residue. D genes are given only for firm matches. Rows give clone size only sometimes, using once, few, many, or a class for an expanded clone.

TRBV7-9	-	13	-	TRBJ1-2	CSSSFNRVDGYTF	TGTTCCAGCAGCTTCAACAGGGTGGATGGCTACACCTTC
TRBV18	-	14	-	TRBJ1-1	CASSPTRGYTEAFF	TGTGCCAGCTCACCTACCCGAGGGTACACTGAAGCTTTCTTT
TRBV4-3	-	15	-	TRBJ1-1	CASSHPGGRDTEAFF	TGCGCCAGCAGCCATCCTGGGGGCAGGGACACTGAAGCTTTCTTT
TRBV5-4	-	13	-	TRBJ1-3	CASSPITGNTIYF	TGTGCCAGCAGCCCAATCACTGGAAACACCATATATTTT
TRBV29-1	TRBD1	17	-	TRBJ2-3	CSVAAPDRDREADTQYF	TGCAGCGTTGCCGCTCCGGACCGGGACAGGGAAGCAGATACGCAGTATTTT
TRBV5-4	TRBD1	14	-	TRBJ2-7	CASSSGQGAREQYF	TGTGCCAGCAGCAGTGGACAGGGGGCACGCGAGCAGTACTTC
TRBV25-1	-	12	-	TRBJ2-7	CASSDWVGEQYF	TGTGCCAGCAGCGACTGGGTTGGGGAGCAGTACTTC
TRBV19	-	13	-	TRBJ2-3	CALGGPSTDTQYF	TGTGCCCTAGGAGGACCTAGCACAGATACGCAGTATTTT
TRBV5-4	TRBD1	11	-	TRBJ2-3	CATQGGDTQYF	TGTGCCACACAGGGGGGAGATACGCAGTATTTT
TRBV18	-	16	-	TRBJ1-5	CASSPEGGYSNQPQHF	TGTGCCAGCTCACCAGAGGGGGGGTATAGCAATCAGCCCCAGCATTTT
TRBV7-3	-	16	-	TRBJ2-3	CASSLGDYSRTDTQYF	TGTGCCAGCAGCTTAGGCGACTATTCTCGCACAGATACGCAGTATTTT
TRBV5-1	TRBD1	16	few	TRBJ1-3	CASSLTGGGSGNTIYF	TGCGCCAGCAGCTTGACAGGGGGTGGATCTGGAAACACCATATATTTT
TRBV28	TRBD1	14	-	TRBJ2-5	CASLHRGRVETQYF	TGTGCCAGTCTGCACAGGGGGCGGGTAGAGACCCAGTACTTC
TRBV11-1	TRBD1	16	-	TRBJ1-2	CASSLFGQEDNYGYTF	TGTGCCAGCAGCTTATTCGGACAGGAAGATAACTATGGCTACACCTTC
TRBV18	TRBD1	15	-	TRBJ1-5	CASSGDRGNNQPQHF	TGTGCCAGCTCAGGGGACAGGGGGAACAATCAGCCCCAGCATTTT
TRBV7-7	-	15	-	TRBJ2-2	CASSLDSLNTGELFF	TGTGCTAGCAGCCTGGACAGCCTGAACACCGGGGAGCTGTTTTTT
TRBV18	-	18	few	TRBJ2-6	CASSPLPRVVSGANVLTF	TGTGCCAGCTCACCACTCCCCAGGGTGGTATCTGGGGCCAACGTCCTGACTTTC
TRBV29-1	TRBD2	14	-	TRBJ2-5	CSFGLAGELETQYF	TGCAGCTTCGGACTAGCGGGAGAACTAGAGACCCAGTACTTC
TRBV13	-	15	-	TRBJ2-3	CASSLLGGATDTQYF	TGTGCCAGCAGCCTCCTGGGAGGAGCGACAGATACGCAGTATTTT
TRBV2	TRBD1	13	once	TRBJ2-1	CASSGQGLNEQFF	TGTGCCAGCAGTGGACAGGGGCTTAATGAGCAGTTCTTC
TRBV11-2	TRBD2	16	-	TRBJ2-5	CASSPWGLAGQETQYF	TGTGCCAGCAGCCCCTGGGGACTAGCGGGTCAAGAGACCCAGTACTTC
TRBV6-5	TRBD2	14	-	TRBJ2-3	CASRPSGGTDTQYF	TGTGCCAGCAGGCCTAGCGGGGGCACAGATACGCAGTATTTT
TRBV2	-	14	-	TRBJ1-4	CASTDGTPNEKLFF	TGTGCCAGCACGGACGGGACACCAAATGAAAAACTGTTTTTT
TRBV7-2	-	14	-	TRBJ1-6	CASSLDGNNSPLHF	TGTGCCAGCAGCTTAGACGGGAATAATTCACCCCTCCACTTT
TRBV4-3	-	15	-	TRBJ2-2	CASSQVGGATGELFF	TGCGCCAGCAGCCAGGTCGGGGGTGCTACCGGGGAGCTGTTTTTT
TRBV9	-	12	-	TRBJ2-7	CASSASRGEQYF	TGTGCCAGCAGCGCCTCCCGGGGGGAGCAGTACTTC
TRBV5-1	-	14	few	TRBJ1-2	CASSLSPLSGGYTF	TGCGCCAGCAGCTTGTCCCCCCTATCCGGGGGCTACACCTTC
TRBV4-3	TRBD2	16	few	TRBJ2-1	CASSQVGLAGDNEQFF	TGCGCCAGCAGCCAAGTCGGACTAGCGGGAGACAATGAGCAGTTCTTC
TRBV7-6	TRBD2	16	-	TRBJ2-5	CASSPMSGGAEETQYF	TGTGCCAGCAGTCCAATGAGCGGGGGGGCCGAGGAGACCCAGTACTTC
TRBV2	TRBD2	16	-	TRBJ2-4	CASWGLAGGAKNSQYF	TGTGCCAGCTGGGGACTAGCGGGAGGAGCCAAAAACAGTCAGTACTTC
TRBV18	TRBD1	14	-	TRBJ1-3	CASSRGGDGNTIYF	TGTGCCAGCTCCCGAGGGGGCGATGGAAACACCATATATTTT
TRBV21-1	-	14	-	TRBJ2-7	CASGGDGNNYEQYF	TGTGCCAGTGGGGGGGACGGAAACAACTACGAGCAGTACTTC
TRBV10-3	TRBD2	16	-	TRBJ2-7	CAISESGLAGSYEQYF	TGTGCCATCAGTGAGTCTGGGCTAGCGGGTTCCTACGAGCAGTACTTC
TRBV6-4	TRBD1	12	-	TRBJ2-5	CASSCEVGQSYF	TGTGCCAGCTCTTGTGAAGTGGGACAGTCGTACTTC
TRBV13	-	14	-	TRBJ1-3	CASSLEGSGNTIYF	TGTGCCAGCAGCTTAGAGGGGTCTGGAAACACCATATATTTT
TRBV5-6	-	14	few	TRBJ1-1	CASSLGGGNTEAFF	TGTGCCAGCAGCTTGGGCGGGGGGAACACTGAAGCTTTCTTT
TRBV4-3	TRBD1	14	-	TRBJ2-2	CASSKTGGTGELFF	TGCGCCAGCAGCAAGACAGGGGGTACCGGGGAGCTGTTTTTT
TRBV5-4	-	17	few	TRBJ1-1	CASRLSTGGWTDTEAFF	TGTGCCAGCAGACTTTCGACAGGTGGTTGGACTGACACTGAAGCTTTCTTT
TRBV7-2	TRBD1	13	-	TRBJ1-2	CASSSGQNYGYTF	TGTGCCAGCAGCTCGGGACAGAACTATGGCTACACCTTC
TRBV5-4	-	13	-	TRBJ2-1	CASSLGTYNEQFF	TGTGCCAGCAGCTTGGGTACCTACAATGAGCAGTTCTTC
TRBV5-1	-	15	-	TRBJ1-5	CASSLTGIPNQPQHF	TGCGCCAGCAGCTTGACAGGGATCCCTAATCAGCCCCAGCATTTT
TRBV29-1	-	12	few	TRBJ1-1	CSVKAANTEAFF	TGCAGCGTGAAAGCGGCGAACACTGAAGCTTTCTTT
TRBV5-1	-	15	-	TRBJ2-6	CASSLELSGANGLTF	TGCGCCAGCAGCTTGGAACTTTCTGGGGCCAACGGCCTGACTTTC
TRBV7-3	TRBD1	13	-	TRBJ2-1	CASSSRQGNEQFF	TGTGCCAGCAGCTCCAGACAGGGGAATGAGCAGTTCTTC
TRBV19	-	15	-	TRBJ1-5	CASSIQGTAPQPQHF	TGTGCCAGTAGTATTCAGGGTACGGCGCCTCAGCCCCAGCATTTT
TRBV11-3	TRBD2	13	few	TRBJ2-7	CASSTGRAREQYF	TGTGCCAGCAGCACGGGGAGGGCGAGGGAGCAGTACTTC
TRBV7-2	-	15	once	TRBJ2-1	CASSTTSNAYNEQFF	TGTGCCAGCAGCACGACTTCGAATGCCTACAATGAGCAGTTCTTC
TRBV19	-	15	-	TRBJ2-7	CASSISQGSAYEQYF	TGTGCCAGTAGTATATCTCAGGGGAGCGCCTACGAGCAGTACTTC
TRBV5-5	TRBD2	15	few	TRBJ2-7	CASSLASGGGYEQYF	TGTGCCAGCAGCTTGGCCTCGGGAGGGGGCTACGAGCAGTACTTC
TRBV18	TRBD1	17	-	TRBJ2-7	CASSPAAGQGLIGEQYF	TGTGCCAGCTCACCAGCGGCGGGACAGGGTCTTATCGGCGAGCAGTACTTC
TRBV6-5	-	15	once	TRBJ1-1	CASSQTQSMNTEAFF	TGTGCCAGCAGCCAGACACAGAGCATGAACACTGAAGCTTTCTTT
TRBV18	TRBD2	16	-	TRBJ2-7	CASSLPGTSGTYEQYF	TGTGCCAGCTCACTTCCCGGGACTAGCGGAACCTACGAGCAGTACTTC
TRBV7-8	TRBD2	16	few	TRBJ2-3	CASSLGGSGTADTQYF	TGTGCCAGCAGCTTAGGAGGTAGCGGGACGGCAGATACGCAGTATTTT
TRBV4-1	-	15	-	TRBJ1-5	CASRQSHTSNQPQHF	TGCGCCAGCAGACAATCCCACACTAGCAATCAGCCCCAGCATTTT
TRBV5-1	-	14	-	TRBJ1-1	CASSLNTGNTEAFF	TGCGCCAGCAGCTTAAACACGGGAAACACTGAAGCTTTCTTT
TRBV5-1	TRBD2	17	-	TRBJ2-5	CASSLEGTSGRGETQYF	TGCGCCAGCAGCTTAGAAGGGACTAGCGGGAGAGGGGAGACCCAGTACTTC
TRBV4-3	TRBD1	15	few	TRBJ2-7	CASSQGTGGGNEQYF	TGCGCCAGCAGCCAAGGGACAGGGGGGGGCAACGAGCAGTACTTC
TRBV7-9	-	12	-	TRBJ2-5	CASSSVGETQYF	TGTGCCAGCAGCTCCGTCGGGGAGACCCAGTACTTC
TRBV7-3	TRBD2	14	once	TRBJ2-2	CASSIRTSAGELFF	TGTGCCAGCAGCATCAGGACTAGTGCCGGGGAGCTGTTTTTT
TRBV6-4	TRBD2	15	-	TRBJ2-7	CASSEGSGSAYEQYF	TGTGCCAGCAGTGAAGGTAGCGGGAGTGCTTACGAGCAGTACTTC